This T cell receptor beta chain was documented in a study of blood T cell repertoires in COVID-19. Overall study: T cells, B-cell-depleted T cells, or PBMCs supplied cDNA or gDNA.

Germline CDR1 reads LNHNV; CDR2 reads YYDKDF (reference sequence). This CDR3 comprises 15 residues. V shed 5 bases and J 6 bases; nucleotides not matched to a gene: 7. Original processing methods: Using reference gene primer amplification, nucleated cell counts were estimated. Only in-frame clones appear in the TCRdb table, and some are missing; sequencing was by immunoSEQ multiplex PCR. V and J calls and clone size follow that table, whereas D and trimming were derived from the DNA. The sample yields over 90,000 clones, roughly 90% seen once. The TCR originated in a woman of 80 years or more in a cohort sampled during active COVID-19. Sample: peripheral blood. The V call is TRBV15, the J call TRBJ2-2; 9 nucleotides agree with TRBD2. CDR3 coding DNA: TGTGCCACCAGCGGCGGACTAGCGTGGTCCGGGGAGCTGTTTTTT. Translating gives CATSGGLAWSGELFF.